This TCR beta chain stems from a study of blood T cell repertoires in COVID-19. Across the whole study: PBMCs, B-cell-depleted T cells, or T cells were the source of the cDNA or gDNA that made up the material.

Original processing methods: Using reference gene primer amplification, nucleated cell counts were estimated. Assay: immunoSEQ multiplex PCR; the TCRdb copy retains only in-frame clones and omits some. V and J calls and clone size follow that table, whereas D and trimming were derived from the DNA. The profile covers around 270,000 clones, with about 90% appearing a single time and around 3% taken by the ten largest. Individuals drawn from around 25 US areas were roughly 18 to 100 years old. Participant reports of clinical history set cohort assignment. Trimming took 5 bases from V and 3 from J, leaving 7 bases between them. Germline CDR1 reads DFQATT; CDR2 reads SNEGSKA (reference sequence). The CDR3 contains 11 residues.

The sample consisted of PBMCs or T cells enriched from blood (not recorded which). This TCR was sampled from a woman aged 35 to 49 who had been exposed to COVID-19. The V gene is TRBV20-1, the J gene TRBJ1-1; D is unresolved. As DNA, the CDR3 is TGCAGTGCTGCGGAAGACACTGAAGCTTTCTTT. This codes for CSAAEDTEAFF.